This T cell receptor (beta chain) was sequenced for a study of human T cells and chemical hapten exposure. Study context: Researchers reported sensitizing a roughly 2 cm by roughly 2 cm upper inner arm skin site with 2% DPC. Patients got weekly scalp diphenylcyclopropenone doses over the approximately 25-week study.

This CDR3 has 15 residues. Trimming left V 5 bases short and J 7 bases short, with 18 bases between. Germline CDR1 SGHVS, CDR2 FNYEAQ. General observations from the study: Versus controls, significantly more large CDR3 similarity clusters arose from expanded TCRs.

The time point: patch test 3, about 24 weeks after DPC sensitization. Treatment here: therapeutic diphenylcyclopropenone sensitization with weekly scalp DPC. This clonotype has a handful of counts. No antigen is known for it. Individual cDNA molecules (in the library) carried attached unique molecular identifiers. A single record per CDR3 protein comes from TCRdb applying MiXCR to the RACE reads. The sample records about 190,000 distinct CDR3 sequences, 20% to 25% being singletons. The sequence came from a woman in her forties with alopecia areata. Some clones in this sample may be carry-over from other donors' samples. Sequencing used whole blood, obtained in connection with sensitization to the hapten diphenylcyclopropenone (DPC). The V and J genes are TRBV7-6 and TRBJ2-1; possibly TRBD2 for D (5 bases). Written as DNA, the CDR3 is TGTGCCAGCAGCCATCACCGGGAATCGGGGAATGAGCAGTTCTTC. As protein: CASSHHRESGNEQFF.